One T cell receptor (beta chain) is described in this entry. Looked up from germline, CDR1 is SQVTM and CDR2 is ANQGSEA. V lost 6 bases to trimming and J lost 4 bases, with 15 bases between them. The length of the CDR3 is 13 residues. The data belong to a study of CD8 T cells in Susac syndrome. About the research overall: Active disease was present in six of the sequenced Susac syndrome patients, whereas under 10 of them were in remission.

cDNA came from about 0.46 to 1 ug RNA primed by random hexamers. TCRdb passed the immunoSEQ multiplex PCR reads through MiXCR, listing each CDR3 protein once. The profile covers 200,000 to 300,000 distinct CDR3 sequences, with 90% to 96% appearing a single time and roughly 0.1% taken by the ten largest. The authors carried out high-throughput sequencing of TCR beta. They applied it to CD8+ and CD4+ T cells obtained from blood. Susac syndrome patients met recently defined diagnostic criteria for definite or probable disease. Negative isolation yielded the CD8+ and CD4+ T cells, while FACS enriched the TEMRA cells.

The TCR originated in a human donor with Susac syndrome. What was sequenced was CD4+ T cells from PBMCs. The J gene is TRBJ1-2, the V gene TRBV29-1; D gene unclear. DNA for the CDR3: TGCAGCGTCTACCGCGGACTGGGCTATGGCTACACCTTC. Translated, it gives CSVYRGLGYGYTF.